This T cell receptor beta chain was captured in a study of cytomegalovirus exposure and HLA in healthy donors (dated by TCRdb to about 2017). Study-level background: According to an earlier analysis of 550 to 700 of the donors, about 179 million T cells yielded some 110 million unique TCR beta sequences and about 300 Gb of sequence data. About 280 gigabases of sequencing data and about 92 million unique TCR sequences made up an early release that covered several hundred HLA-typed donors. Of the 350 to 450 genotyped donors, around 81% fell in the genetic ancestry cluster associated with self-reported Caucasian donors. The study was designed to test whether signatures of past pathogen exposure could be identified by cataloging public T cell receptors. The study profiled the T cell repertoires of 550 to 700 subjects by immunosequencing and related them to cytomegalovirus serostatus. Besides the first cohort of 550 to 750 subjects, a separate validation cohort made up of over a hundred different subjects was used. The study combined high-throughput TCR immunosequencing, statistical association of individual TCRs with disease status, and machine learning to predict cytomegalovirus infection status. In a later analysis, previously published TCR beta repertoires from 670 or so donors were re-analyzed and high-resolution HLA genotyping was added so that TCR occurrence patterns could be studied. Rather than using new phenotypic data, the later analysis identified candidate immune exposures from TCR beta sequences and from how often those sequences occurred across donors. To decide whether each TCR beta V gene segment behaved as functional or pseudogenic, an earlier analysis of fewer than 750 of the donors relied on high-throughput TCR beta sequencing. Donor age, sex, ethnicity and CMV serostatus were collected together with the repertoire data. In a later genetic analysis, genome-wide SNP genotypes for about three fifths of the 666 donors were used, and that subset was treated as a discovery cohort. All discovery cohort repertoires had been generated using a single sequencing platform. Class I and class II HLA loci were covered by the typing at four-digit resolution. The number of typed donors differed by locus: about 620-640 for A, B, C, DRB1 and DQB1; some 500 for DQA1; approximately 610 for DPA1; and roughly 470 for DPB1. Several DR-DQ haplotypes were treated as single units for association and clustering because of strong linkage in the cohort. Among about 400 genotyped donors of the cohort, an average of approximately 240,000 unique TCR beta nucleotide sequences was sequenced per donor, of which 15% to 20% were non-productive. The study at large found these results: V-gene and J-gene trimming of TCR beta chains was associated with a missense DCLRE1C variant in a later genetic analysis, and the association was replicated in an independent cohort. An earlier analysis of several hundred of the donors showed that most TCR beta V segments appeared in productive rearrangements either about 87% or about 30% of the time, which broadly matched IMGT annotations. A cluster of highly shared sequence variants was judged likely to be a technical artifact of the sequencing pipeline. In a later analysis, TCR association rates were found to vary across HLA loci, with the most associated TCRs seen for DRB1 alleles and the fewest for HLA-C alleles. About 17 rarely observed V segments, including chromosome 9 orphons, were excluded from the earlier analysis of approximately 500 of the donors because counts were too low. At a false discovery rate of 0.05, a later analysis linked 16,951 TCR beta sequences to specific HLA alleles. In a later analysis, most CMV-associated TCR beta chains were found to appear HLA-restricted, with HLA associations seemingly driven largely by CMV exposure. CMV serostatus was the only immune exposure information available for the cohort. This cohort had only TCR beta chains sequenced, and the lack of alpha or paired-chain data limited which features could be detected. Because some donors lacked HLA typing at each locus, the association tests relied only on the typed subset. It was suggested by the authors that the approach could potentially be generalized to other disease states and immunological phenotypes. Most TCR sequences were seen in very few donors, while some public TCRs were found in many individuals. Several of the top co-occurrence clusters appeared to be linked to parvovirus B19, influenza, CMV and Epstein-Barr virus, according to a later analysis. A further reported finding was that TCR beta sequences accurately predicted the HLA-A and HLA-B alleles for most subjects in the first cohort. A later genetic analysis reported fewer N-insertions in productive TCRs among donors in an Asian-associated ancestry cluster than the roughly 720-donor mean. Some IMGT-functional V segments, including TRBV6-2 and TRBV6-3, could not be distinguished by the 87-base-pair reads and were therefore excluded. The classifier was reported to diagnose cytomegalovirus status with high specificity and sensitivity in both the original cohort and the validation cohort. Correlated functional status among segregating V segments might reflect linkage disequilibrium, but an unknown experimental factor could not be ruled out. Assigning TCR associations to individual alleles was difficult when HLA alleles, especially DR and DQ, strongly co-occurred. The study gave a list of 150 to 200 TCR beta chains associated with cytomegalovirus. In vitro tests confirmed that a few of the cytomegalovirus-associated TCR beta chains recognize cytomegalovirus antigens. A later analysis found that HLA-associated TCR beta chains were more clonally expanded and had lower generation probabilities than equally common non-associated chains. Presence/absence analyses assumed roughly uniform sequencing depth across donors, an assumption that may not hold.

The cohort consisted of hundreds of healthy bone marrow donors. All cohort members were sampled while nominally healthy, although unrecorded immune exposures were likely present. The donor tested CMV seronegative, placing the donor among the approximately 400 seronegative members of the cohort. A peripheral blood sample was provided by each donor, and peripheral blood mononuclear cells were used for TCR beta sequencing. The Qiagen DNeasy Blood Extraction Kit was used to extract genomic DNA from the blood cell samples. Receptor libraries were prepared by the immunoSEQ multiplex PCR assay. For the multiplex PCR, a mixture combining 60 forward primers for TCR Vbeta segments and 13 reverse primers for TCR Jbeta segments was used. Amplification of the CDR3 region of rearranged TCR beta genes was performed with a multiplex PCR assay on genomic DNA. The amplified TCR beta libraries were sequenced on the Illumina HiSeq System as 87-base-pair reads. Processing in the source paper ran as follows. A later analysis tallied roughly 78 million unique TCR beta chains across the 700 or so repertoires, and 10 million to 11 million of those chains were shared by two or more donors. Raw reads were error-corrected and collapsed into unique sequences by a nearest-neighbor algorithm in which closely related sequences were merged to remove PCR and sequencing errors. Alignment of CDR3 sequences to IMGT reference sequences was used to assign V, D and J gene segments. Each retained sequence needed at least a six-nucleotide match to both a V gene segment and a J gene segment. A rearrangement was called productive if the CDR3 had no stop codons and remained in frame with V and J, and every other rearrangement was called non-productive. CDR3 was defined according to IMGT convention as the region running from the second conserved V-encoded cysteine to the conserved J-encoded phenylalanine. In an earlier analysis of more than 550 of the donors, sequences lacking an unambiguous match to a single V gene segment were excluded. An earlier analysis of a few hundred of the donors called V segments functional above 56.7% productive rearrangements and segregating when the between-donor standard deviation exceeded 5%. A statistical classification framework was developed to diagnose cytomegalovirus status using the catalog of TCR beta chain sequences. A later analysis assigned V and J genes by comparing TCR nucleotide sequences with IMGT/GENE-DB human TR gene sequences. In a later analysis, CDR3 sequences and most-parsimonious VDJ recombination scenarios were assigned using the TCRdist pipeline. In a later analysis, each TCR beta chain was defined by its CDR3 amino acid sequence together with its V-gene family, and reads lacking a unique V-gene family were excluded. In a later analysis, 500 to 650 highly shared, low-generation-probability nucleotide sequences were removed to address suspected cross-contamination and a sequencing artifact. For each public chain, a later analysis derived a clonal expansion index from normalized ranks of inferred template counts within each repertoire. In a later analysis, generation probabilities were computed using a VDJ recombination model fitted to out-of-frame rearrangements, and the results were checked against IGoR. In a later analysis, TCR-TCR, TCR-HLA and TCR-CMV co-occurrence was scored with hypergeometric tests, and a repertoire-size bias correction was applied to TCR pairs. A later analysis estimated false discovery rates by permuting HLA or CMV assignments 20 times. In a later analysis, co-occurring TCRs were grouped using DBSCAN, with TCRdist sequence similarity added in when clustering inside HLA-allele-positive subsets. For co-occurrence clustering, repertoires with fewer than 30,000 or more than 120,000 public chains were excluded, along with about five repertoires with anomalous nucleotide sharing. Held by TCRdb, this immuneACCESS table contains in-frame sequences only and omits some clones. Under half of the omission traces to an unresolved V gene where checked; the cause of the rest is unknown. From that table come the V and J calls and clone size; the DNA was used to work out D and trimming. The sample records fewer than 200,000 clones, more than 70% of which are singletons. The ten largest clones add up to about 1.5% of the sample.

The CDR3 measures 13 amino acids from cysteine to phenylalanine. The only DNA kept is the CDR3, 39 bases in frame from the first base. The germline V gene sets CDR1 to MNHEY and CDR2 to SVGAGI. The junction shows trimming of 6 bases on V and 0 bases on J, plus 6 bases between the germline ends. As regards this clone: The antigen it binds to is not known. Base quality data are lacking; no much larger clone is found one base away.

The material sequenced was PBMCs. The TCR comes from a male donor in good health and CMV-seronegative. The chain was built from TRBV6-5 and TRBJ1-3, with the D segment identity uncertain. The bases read TGTGCCAGCAGCCGGAGCTCTGGAAACACCATATATTTT. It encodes CASSRSSGNTIYF.